The 29 T cell receptor beta chains listed next were all sequenced from one sample in a study of CD8 T cells in ankylosing spondylitis. Overall study findings and caveats: What appeared characteristic of ankylosing spondylitis blood was a TCR beta motif of eight highly homologous variants.

These TCRs' antigens remain unknown. From the 5' RACE reads, TCRdb called clonotypes with MiXCR, one entry per CDR3 protein. This sample has about 540,000 distinct CDR3 sequences, with about 13% found just once. Sequencing input: blood, either unsorted or a sorted T cell fraction (not recorded which). The receptors originated from a male donor with ankylosing spondylitis.

The gene calls are TRBV5-1 and TRBJ2-1; 9 bases are shared with TRBD1. There are 17 residues in the CDR3. V gave up 0 bases and J gave up 0 bases; unmatched junction bases: 4. Germline V CDR1 and CDR2: SGHRS, YFSETQ. CDR3 nucleotide sequence: TGCGCCAGCAGCTTGGCCAAGACAGGGGGCTCCTACAATGAGCAGTTCTTC. It specifies CASSLAKTGGSYNEQFF.

This clonotype was detected a few times. The gene calls are TRBV20-1 and TRBJ2-5; maybe TRBD1 (5 bases). V was clipped by 6 bases and J by 4 bases, with 18 bases between them. Germline CDR1 DFQATT, CDR2 SNEGSKA (reference sequence). The CDR3 extends over 14 amino acids. The CDR3 DNA is TGCAGTGCCAGCTGGAGTGGGGCAGGAGAGACCCAGTACTTC. Translated, it gives CSASWSGAGETQYF.

There are a few counts of this clonotype. This chain uses TRBV11-3 with TRBJ2-1, with TRBD1 as a possible D gene (5 bases). The ends were cut back, 6 bases at V and 2 bases at J, with 20 bases in the middle. The germline V gene encodes CDR1 SGHNT and CDR2 YENEEA. This CDR3 region has 17 residues. CDR3 in DNA: TGTGCCAGCAGAAGAGAAGGGGCGGAGAGCGCCTACAATGAGCAGTTCTTC. Protein: CASRREGAESAYNEQFF. The entire variable domain, with the rest obtained from reference TRBV11-3 and TRBJ2-1, is as follows: EAGVVQSPRYKIIEKKQPVAFWCNPISGHNTLYWYLQNLGQGPELLIRYENEEAVDDSQLPKDRFSAERLKGVDSTLKIQPAELGDSAVYLCASRREGAESAYNEQFFGPGTRLTVL.

J is TRBJ2-1 and V is TRBV29-1; TRBD2 agrees at 7 bases. There are 15 residues in the CDR3. The ends lost 7 bases at V and 9 bases at J; junction bases unmatched: 18. The germline V gene encodes CDR1 SQVTM and CDR2 ANQGSEA. The CDR3 here is CSAEGVAGSLSEQFF. The CDR3 DNA reads as TGCAGCGCCGAAGGGGTAGCGGGCTCCCTCAGTGAGCAGTTCTTC.

J is TRBJ2-3 and V is TRBV5-1, with 8 nucleotides matching TRBD2. The CDR3 spans 15 residues. J gave up 5 bases and V 7 bases, and 12 bases lay outside the gene matches. Germline CDR1 and CDR2: SGHRS and YFSETQ. CDR3 DNA sequence: TGCGCCAGCGGGCAAGGGCTAGCGGGCGGAGATACGCAGTATTTT. Protein sequence: CASGQGLAGGDTQYF.

V usage is TRBV7-2 and J usage is TRBJ2-3, with 7 bases matching TRBD2. This CDR3 region has 15 residues. The J segment lost 5 bases and the V segment lost 1 base, leaving 6 bases of the junction unmatched. The V gene's germline CDR1 is SGHTA and CDR2 FQGNSA. CDR3 bases: TGTGCCAGCAGCTTAGGCGGGAGTACCTTAGATACGCAGTATTTT. As protein: CASSLGGSTLDTQYF.

This clonotype was recorded a few times. The V and J genes are TRBV7-9 and TRBJ1-2; no definite D call. Germline V lookup: CDR1 SEHNR, CDR2 FQNEAQ (reference sequence). The ends were cut back, 0 bases at V and 12 bases at J, with 11 bases in the middle. CDR3 length: 12 residues. This CDR3 reads CASSLAASPHTF. The CDR3 DNA follows: TGTGCCAGCAGCTTAGCGGCCAGCCCTCACACCTTC.

The rearrangement links TRBV20-1 to TRBJ1-6; D perhaps matches TRBD1 (6 bases). The V end lost 3 bases, the J end lost 8 bases, and 17 bases lay between the germline ends. Germline assignment: CDR1 DFQATT and CDR2 SNEGSKA (reference sequence). The CDR3 sequence is 15 residues long. CDR3 residues: CSASRQASQYSPLHF. CDR3 DNA sequence: TGCAGTGCTAGTAGACAGGCTTCCCAGTATTCACCCCTCCACTTT.

This clonotype was picked up a small number of times. This rearrangement joins TRBV20-1 to TRBJ1-4, with D possibly being TRBD1 (6 bases). V lost 0 bases to trimming and J lost 7 bases, with 9 bases between them. Germline-derived CDR1 and CDR2 are DFQATT and SNEGSKA (reference sequence). The CDR3 length is 13 residues. The CDR3 DNA reads TGCAGTGCTAGAGAGATACAGGGTGAAAAACTGTTTTTT. Translating it yields CSAREIQGEKLFF.

The genes are TRBV7-9 and TRBJ2-3; tentative D call: TRBD2 (6 bases). Trimming shortened V by 10 bases and J by 3 bases, and 14 bases separated the two germline ends. CDR3 size: 13 residues. The germline V gene encodes CDR1 SEHNR and CDR2 FQNEAQ (reference sequence). CDR3 region: CATGGAGTDTQYF. DNA for the CDR3: TGTGCCACAGGCGGGGCGGGTACAGATACGCAGTATTTT. The whole variable domain, remainder taken from reference TRBV7-9 and TRBJ2-3, is DTGVSQNPRHKITKRGQNVTFRCDPISEHNRLYWYRQTLGQGPEFLTYFQNEAQLEKSRLLSDRFSAERPKGSFSTLEIQRTEQGDSAMYLCATGGAGTDTQYFGPGTRLTVL.

This clonotype was recorded a few times. This chain joins TRBV11-3 and TRBJ1-4, with a possible D match to TRBD1 (6 bases). Trimming stripped 0 bases from V and 8 bases from J, with 10 bases between. Germline V gives CDR1 SGHNT, CDR2 YENEEA. The CDR3 runs to 14 residues. The CDR3 coding sequence is TGTGCCAGCAGCTTAGAAGGGGGAGCGGAAAAACTGTTTTTT. This codes for CASSLEGGAEKLFF.

The rearrangement joins TRBV28 to TRBJ2-3; weak D call: TRBD2 (6 bases). CDR1 and CDR2 (germline): MDHEN, SYDVKM. CDR3 size: 14 residues. The V end lost 6 bases, the J end lost 1 base, and 11 bases lay between the germline ends. CDR3 in DNA: TGTGCCAGCAGGGAGTCTAGCGGCACAGATACGCAGTATTTT. This gives the protein CASRESSGTDTQYF.

This clonotype was found a few times. The J gene is TRBJ2-1, the V gene TRBV18; 12 bases agree with TRBD2. This CDR3 is 16 amino acids long. Germline lookup yields CDR1 KGHSH and CDR2 LQKENI. The J segment lost 6 bases and the V segment lost 3 bases, leaving 6 bases of the junction unmatched. CDR3: CASSPRLAGVFNEQFF. The CDR3 DNA reads TGTGCCAGCTCACCCCGACTAGCGGGAGTCTTCAATGAGCAGTTCTTC.

The V and J genes are TRBV27 and TRBJ2-7, with 12 bases identical to TRBD1. The CDR3 is made up of 17 amino acids. Germline loops: CDR1 MNHEY, CDR2 SMNVEV (reference sequence). V was pared by 0 bases and J by 3 bases, with 6 bases of the junction left unmatched. The CDR3 protein is CASSLSPGTGGFYEQYF. The CDR3 nucleotides are TGTGCCAGCAGTTTATCCCCCGGGACAGGGGGCTTCTACGAGCAGTACTTC.

The chain joins TRBV18 to TRBJ1-2, with D possibly matching TRBD1 (6 bases). Deletions cut 7 bases from V and 5 bases from J, with 20 bases between. The CDR3 runs to 15 residues. CDR1 and CDR2 (germline): KGHSH, LQKENI. The CDR3 DNA follows: TGTGCCAGCTTATCGGACAGCCCCCTTTCGTATGGCTACACCTTC. Translating it yields CASLSDSPLSYGYTF.

The V and J genes are TRBV6-2 or TRBV6-3 and TRBJ2-3; D might be TRBD2 (6 bases). Looked up from germline, CDR1 is MNHEY and CDR2 is SVGEGT. CDR3 length: 15 residues. V lost 2 bases and J lost 2, with 11 bases in between. CDR3 in amino acids: CASSYPAGNTDTQYF. In DNA form, the CDR3 reads TGTGCCAGCAGTTACCCGGCGGGGAACACAGATACGCAGTATTTT.

The rearrangement joins TRBV14 to TRBJ1-4, with D unclear. Germline V gene lookup returns CDR1 SGHDN and CDR2 FVKESK. The CDR3 spans 12 residues. Trimming left V 0 bases short and J 13 bases short, with 9 bases between. CDR3 sequence: CASSQERRRLFF. CDR3 coding DNA: TGTGCCAGCAGCCAAGAGAGACGTCGACTGTTTTTT.

This chain uses TRBV28 with TRBJ2-2; 7 bases map to TRBD2. The CDR3 covers 13 residues. Per germline, CDR1 MDHEN and CDR2 SYDVKM. Trimming cost V 8 bases and J 2 bases; bases outside gene matches: 2. This CDR3 reads CASWEGNTGELFF. DNA for the CDR3: TGTGCCAGCTGGGAGGGAAACACCGGGGAGCTGTTTTTT.

The rearrangement joins TRBV20-1 to TRBJ1-5; tentatively, D is TRBD1 (5 bases). V gave up 6 bases and J gave up 4 bases, with 19 bases separating them. This CDR3 is 15 amino acids long. Germline values: CDR1 DFQATT, CDR2 SNEGSKA (reference sequence). The CDR3 here is CSAGTEGRDNQPQHF. In DNA, the CDR3 is TGCAGTGCAGGCACCGAGGGCAGGGATAATCAGCCCCAGCATTTT.

This clonotype was counted at least ten times. This sequence joins TRBV7-8 and TRBJ2-2; TRBD2 aligns across 7 bases. Germline V gene data show CDR1 as SGHVS and CDR2 as FQNEAQ. Trimming cost V 5 bases and J 6 bases; bases outside gene matches: 6. CDR3 length: 14 amino acids. This chain's CDR3 is CASSQTSPAGELFF. CDR3 nucleotides: TGTGCCAGCAGCCAGACTAGCCCCGCCGGGGAGCTGTTTTTT.

The genes are TRBV10-3 and TRBJ1-1; the match to TRBD1 covers 7 bases. V was pared by 7 bases and J by 1 base, with 6 bases of the junction left unmatched. The germline CDR1 and CDR2 sequences are ENHRY and SYGVKD. The CDR3 sequence is 14 residues long. CDR3 amino acids: CAITRTGQNTEAFF. As DNA, the CDR3 is TGTGCCATCACCCGGACAGGCCAGAACACTGAAGCTTTCTTT.

Ten or more counts support this clonotype. V is TRBV18 and J is TRBJ2-5; possible D gene TRBD1, 6 bases. The V and J ends lost 8 bases and 2 bases respectively, with 12 bases between them. Germline loops: CDR1 KGHSH, CDR2 LQKENI. The CDR3 runs 13 residues. CDR3 bases: TGTGCCAGCAGCCCTGGGACACAAGAGACCCAGTACTTC. Its translation: CASSPGTQETQYF. Looking up the rest from reference TRBV18 and TRBJ2-5 gives the full variable domain: NAGVMQNPRHLVRRRGQEARLRCSPMKGHSHVYWYRQLPEEGLKFMVYLQKENIIDESGMPKERFSAEFPKEGPSILRIQQVVRGDSAAYFCASSPGTQETQYFGPGTRLLVL.

This chain links TRBV5-6 with TRBJ2-7, with unresolved D. The CDR3 covers 15 residues. From germline, CDR1 is SGHDT and CDR2 YYEEEE. Trimming removed 0 bases at V and 3 bases at J, with 13 bases between. Written as DNA, the CDR3 is TGTGCCAGCAGCTTGGTGGCGGCTGGCGTCTACGAGCAGTACTTC. Residues: CASSLVAAGVYEQYF.

The chain combines TRBV24-1 with TRBJ2-3, with D possibly being TRBD2 (5 bases). CDR1 is KGHDR and CDR2 is SFDVKD in the germline V gene. Trimming took off 9 bases at V and 7 bases at J, with 7 bases between the two ends. The CDR3 totals 10 residues. The chain's CDR3 is CATGGNTQYF. CDR3 DNA sequence: TGTGCCACCGGAGGAAATACGCAGTATTTT.

This clonotype was seen ten or more times. In nucleotides, the CDR3 is TGTGCCAGCAGCCGAACAGGGGGCCTAGAGACCCAGTACTTC. Amino acid sequence: CASSRTGGLETQYF. The chain has TRBV11-2 and TRBJ2-5; TRBD1 agrees at 9 bases. CDR1 and CDR2 (germline): SGHAT, FQNNGV. The CDR3 length is 14 residues. The trim removed 5 bases at V and 4 bases at J, leaving 5 bases unmatched.

The J gene is TRBJ2-7, the V gene TRBV5-1, with D possibly TRBD2 on 6 matching bases. Germline CDR1 SGHRS, CDR2 YFSETQ. This CDR3 has 15 residues. V was shortened by 4 bases and J by 5 bases, with 19 bases between the two germline ends. This CDR3 is CASSAGTSRENEQYF. CDR3 sequence (DNA): TGCGCCAGCAGCGCGGGGACTTCCCGGGAGAACGAGCAGTACTTC.

V gene TRBV3-1 combines with J gene TRBJ2-1, with TRBD2 matching over 13 bases. The CDR3 runs to 18 residues. With 1 base clipped from V and 7 bases from J, the junction kept 10 bases outside the gene matches. Per germline, CDR1 LGHDT and CDR2 YNNKEL (reference sequence). CDR3 protein: CASSQALAGGPGWNEQFF. Written as DNA, the CDR3 is TGTGCCAGCAGCCAAGCACTAGCGGGAGGGCCGGGGTGGAATGAGCAGTTCTTC.

This clonotype was detected ten times or more. CDR3 amino acids: CASSLGSSNQPQHF. CDR3 bases: TGCGCCAGCAGCTTGGGCAGTAGCAATCAGCCCCAGCATTTT. The chain has TRBV5-1 and TRBJ1-5; D is undetermined. Germline lookup yields CDR1 SGHRS and CDR2 YFSETQ. With 0 bases removed from V and 0 bases from J, the gap between germline ends came to 4 bases. CDR3 length equals 14 residues.

This clonotype was seen ten or more times. The chain carries TRBV18 and TRBJ2-7; D uncertain. The germline gives CDR1 KGHSH, CDR2 LQKENI. This CDR3 comprises 12 residues. Trimming took off 2 bases at V and 5 bases at J, with 7 bases between the two ends. The CDR3 bases are TGTGCCAGCTCACCAGGGTTCGACGAGCAGTACGTC. Its protein is CASSPGFDEQYV.